This T cell receptor beta chain was recorded in a study of cytomegalovirus exposure and HLA in healthy donors. Study-wide results and limits: When a later analysis compared HLA-associated TCR beta chains with equally common others, the HLA-associated chains turned out to be more clonally expanded and to have lower generation probabilities. Most likely, a cluster of highly shared sequence variants arose as a sequencing artifact. About 180 TCR beta chains were listed as cytomegalovirus-associated.

PCR involved 60 Vbeta and 13 Jbeta primers. Clones were sequenced by immunoSEQ multiplex PCR, and TCRdb holds only the in-frame ones, with some missing. The sample lists fewer than 200,000 clones, about 65% occurring once. Regarding donors, all were healthy bone marrow donors. This CDR3 comprises 11 residues. Germline CDR1 SGHTA, CDR2 FQGNSA. The germline V and J ends were trimmed by 10 bases and 5 bases, with 11 bases remaining between them. In regard to this clone: Its specificity is unknown.

This clonotype was sampled from a girl between 5 and 17 years old in good health and CMV-seronegative. Source material: PBMCs. The V gene is TRBV7-2, the J gene TRBJ1-2; D is perhaps TRBD1 (5 bases). CDR3: CATPQGYGYTF. For the CDR3, the DNA is TGTGCCACCCCTCAGGGATATGGCTACACCTTC.